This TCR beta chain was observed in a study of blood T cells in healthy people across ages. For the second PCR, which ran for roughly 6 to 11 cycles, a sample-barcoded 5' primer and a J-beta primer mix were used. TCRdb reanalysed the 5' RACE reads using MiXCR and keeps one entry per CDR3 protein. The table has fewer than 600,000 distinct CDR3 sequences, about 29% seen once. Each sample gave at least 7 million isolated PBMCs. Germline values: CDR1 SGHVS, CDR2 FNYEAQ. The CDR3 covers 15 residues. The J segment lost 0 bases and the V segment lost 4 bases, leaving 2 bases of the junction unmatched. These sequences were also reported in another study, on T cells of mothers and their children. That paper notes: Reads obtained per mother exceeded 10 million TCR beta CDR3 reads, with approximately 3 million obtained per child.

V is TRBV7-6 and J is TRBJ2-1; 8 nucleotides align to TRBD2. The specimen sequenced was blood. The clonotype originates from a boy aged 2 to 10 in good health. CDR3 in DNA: TGTGCCAGCAGCTCGACTAGCGACTCCTACAATGAGCAGTTCTTC. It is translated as CASSSTSDSYNEQFF.